These T cell receptor beta chains were read from a single sample in a study of blood T cell repertoires in COVID-19. Sequencing used immunoSEQ multiplex PCR; TCRdb keeps in-frame clones, though not all of them. The sample has about 75,000 clones, 85% to 90% seen once; the top ten hold under 25%. Sequencing input: peripheral blood. All receptors come from a human donor in a cohort sampled during active COVID-19. Both conserved end residues are part of each CDR3. A D gene is named only where the DNA matches it firmly. The size entry is marked missing in some rows and otherwise reads once, few, many or a size class.

>.|once|TRBV10-1|TRBJ1-1
TGCGCCAGCAGTGGCCAGGGGAACACTGAAGCTTTCTTT
CASSGQGNTEAFF
>TRBD1|once|TRBV4-3|TRBJ2-7
TGCGCCAGCAGCCAAGGGGGGCAGGGGGCCTACGAGCAGTACTTC
CASSQGGQGAYEQYF
>.|.|TRBV4-1|TRBJ2-5
TGCGCCAGCAGCCAGGGACTTAACCAAGAGACCCAGTACTTC
CASSQGLNQETQYF
>TRBD2|.|TRBV5-1|TRBJ2-1
TGCGCCAGCAGCTCAAAGACTAGCGGGGGAGCAAATGAGCAGTTCTTC
CASSSKTSGGANEQFF
>.|.|TRBV7-9|TRBJ2-3
TGTGCCAGCAGCCTCGTCCGCAGGCCAGGCACAGATACGCAGTATTTT
CASSLVRRPGTDTQYF
>.|once|TRBV18|TRBJ2-5
TGTGCCAGCTCAACCCCCAGGGGAACGGAGACCCAGTACTTC
CASSTPRGTETQYF
>TRBD1|.|TRBV4-1|TRBJ1-5
TGCGCCAGCAGCCAAGGGGACAGCCATAGCAATCAGCCCCAGCATTTT
CASSQGDSHSNQPQHF
>TRBD1|many|TRBV2|TRBJ1-3
TGTGCCAGCAGTGAGGGACAGGGGAACTCTGGAAACACCATATATTTT
CASSEGQGNSGNTIYF
>TRBD2|.|TRBV19|TRBJ2-4
TGTGCCAGTAGTCCCCCTAGCGGGGCCCGAGGGGGCATTCAGTACTTC
CASSPPSGARGGIQYF
>.|.|TRBV29-1|TRBJ1-1
TGCAGCGTTGAAAGGAGGGGGAACACTGAAGCTTTCTTT
CSVERRGNTEAFF
>TRBD2|.|TRBV5-1|TRBJ2-7
TGCGCCAGCAGCGGGGGGATAGCGGGAATCTACGAGCAGTACTTC
CASSGGIAGIYEQYF
>.|.|TRBV30|TRBJ2-7
TGTGCCTGGAGTGTCGTAGGGGCGGGGGAGCAGTACTTC
CAWSVVGAGEQYF
>TRBD1|.|TRBV27|TRBJ2-4
TGTGCCAGCGGGAAACAGGGGGCCCAAAACATTCAGTACTTC
CASGKQGAQNIQYF
>.|.|TRBV7-8|TRBJ1-2
TGTGCCAGCGGTGGGAGGACGGAGGACTATGGCTACACCTTC
CASGGRTEDYGYTF
>.|.|TRBV12-3/TRBV12-4|TRBJ2-7
TGTGCCAGCAGGCAGGGGTACGAGCAGTACTTC
CASRQGYEQYF
>TRBD1|.|TRBV29-1|TRBJ1-2
TGCAGCGTGCGGACAGGGAACTATGGCTACACCTTC
CSVRTGNYGYTF
>TRBD1|.|TRBV30|TRBJ2-7
TGTGCCTGGAGTGTGGGACAGGGGTTGGGCGAGCAGTACTTC
CAWSVGQGLGEQYF
>TRBD1|.|TRBV7-6|TRBJ1-1
TGTGCCAGCAGTCTAACAGGGGACGCTTTCTTT
CASSLTGDAFF
>.|.|TRBV4-3|TRBJ1-4
TGCGCCAGCAGCCCAGGCCTCGGGCGGGGTAATGAAAAACTGTTTTTT
CASSPGLGRGNEKLFF
>TRBD2|.|TRBV3-1/TRBV3-2|TRBJ2-3
TGTGCCAGCAGCCAAGGGAGGGGACTAGCGGGACACTCCGTGGGTACAGATACGCAGTATTTT
CASSQGRGLAGHSVGTDTQYF
>.|.|TRBV19|TRBJ2-7
TGTGCCAGTAAGAAGAGCGGCCAAGACTACGAGCAGTACTTC
CASKKSGQDYEQYF
>TRBD2|.|TRBV7-9|TRBJ2-7
TGTGCCAGCAGCAAAGTAGCTAGCGGATGGGGCGAGCAGTACTTC
CASSKVASGWGEQYF
>TRBD2|.|TRBV19|TRBJ2-7
TGTGCCAGTAGTATGGAGGTCTTAGCGGGAGACGAGCAGTACTTC
CASSMEVLAGDEQYF
>TRBD1|.|TRBV29-1|TRBJ2-7
TGCAGCGTTGAAAGCGGACAGGGCTACGAGCAGTACTTC
CSVESGQGYEQYF
>.|.|TRBV3-1/TRBV3-2|TRBJ2-2
TGTGCCAGCAGCCAAGTACAGACGAACACCGGGGAGCTGTTTTTT
CASSQVQTNTGELFF